Below are 4 T cell receptor beta chains sequenced from a single sample in a study of tumor T cells in aggressive B-cell lymphoma. Here immunoSEQ multiplex PCR was the method, and the copy in TCRdb shows in-frame clones only, minus some. The sample contains 2,500 to 3,000 clones, almost 85% of which appear only once. The sequenced sample was tumor tissue. These receptors were taken from an adult with diffuse large B cell lymphoma. Some clones in this sample may be carry-over from other donors' samples.

The chain recombines TRBV7-2 with TRBJ2-1; the match to TRBD2 covers 8 bases. There are 14 residues in the CDR3. Trimming cost V 4 bases and J 6 bases; bases outside gene matches: 5. Per germline, CDR1 SGHTA and CDR2 FQGNSA. In DNA form, the CDR3 reads TGTGCCAGCAGCTCCGGGGGGGCTCCCAATGAGCAGTTCTTC. Its protein product is CASSSGGAPNEQFF.

The chain employs TRBV5-1 and TRBJ2-3; TRBD2 is a possible D gene (5 bases). The CDR3 extends over 16 amino acids. Germline V gives CDR1 SGHRS, CDR2 YFSETQ. Trimming removed 5 bases from V and 0 bases from J, with 16 bases in between. The CDR3 is CASREVVRTSTDTQYF. The CDR3 nucleotides are TGCGCCAGCAGAGAGGTGGTGCGGACTAGCACAGATACGCAGTATTTT.

The chain has TRBV7-2 and TRBJ1-5; the match to TRBD1 covers 8 bases. This CDR3 region has 16 residues. The trim removed 7 bases at V and 7 bases at J, leaving 15 bases unmatched. Looked up from germline, CDR1 is SGHTA and CDR2 is FQGNSA. CDR3 sequence: CASNQNRGGSNQPQHF. The CDR3 coding sequence is TGTGCCAGCAACCAGAACAGGGGGGGTTCGAACCAGCCCCAGCATTTT.

The V gene is TRBV11-3, the J gene TRBJ1-1, with 9 bases aligning to TRBD1. Germline V gene sequence: CDR1 SGHNT, CDR2 YENEEA. Trimming cost V 5 bases and J 11 bases; bases outside gene matches: 6. The CDR3 contains 12 residues. CDR3 sequence (DNA): TGTGCCAGCAGCCCGGGACAGGGACGGGCTTTCTTT. It translates to CASSPGQGRAFF.